These T cell receptor beta chains were read from a single sample in a study of Ad26.COV2.S vaccination and SARS-CoV-2 variants. Measured with immunoSEQ multiplex PCR; TCRdb has only the in-frame clones, and not every one. The profile shows hundreds of thousands of clones, around nine tenths of them singletons. Sequenced material: peripheral blood, taken in a trial of Ad26.COV2.S vaccine versus placebo. The receptors come from a person aged 18-60 years who received the Ad26.COV2.S COVID-19 vaccine or a placebo. CDR3s include the opening cysteine and the closing phenylalanine or tryptophan. Fields, in order: D gene, J gene, V gene, clone size, CDR3 DNA, CDR3 protein. D genes are given only for firm matches. Only part of the rows carry a size: once, few, many, or a class if the clone is expanded.

.	TRBJ2-1	TRBV7-3	.	TGTGCCAGCAGCTCGGAGGCAGGGAGCTCCTACAATGAGCAGTTCTTC	CASSSEAGSSYNEQFF
TRBD1	TRBJ1-2	TRBV30	.	TGTGCCTGGAGTAGTGGACAGGGTCACTATGGCTACACCTTC	CAWSSGQGHYGYTF
TRBD2	TRBJ2-7	TRBV12-5	.	TGTGCTAGTGGTTTGGTAGTAGCGGGAGGGAGTTGCGAGCAGTACTTC	CASGLVVAGGSCEQYF
.	TRBJ1-5	TRBV4-2	.	TGTGCCAGCAGCCCCGACAGGTTTTCGCCCCAGCATTTT	CASSPDRFSPQHF
TRBD1	TRBJ2-3	TRBV9	.	TGTGCCAGCAGCGTAGGAGGACAGGGGGCCCGCACAGATACGCAGTATTTT	CASSVGGQGARTDTQYF
.	TRBJ2-7	TRBV18	.	TGTGCCAGCTCACCAATGTCGAGGGAGCAGTACTTC	CASSPMSREQYF
.	TRBJ2-6	TRBV5-1	.	TGCGCCAGCAGCCCCCTCGGCAGCTCTGGGGCCAACGTCCTGACTTTC	CASSPLGSSGANVLTF
TRBD2	TRBJ2-2	TRBV3-1/TRBV3-2	.	TGTGCCAGCAGCCAGGAGATTAGCGGGGGCACCGGGGAGCTGTTTTTT	CASSQEISGGTGELFF
.	TRBJ2-3	TRBV7-2	.	TGTGCCAGCAGCGCCCTTAGGGGGGGCACAGATACGCAGTATTTT	CASSALRGGTDTQYF
.	TRBJ1-2	TRBV24-1	.	TGTGCCACCAGTGAGGGGTCAGGCTATGGCTACACCTTC	CATSEGSGYGYTF
.	TRBJ2-5	TRBV5-5	.	TGTGCCAGCAGCCTGGGACCACCTAAAGAGACCCAGTACTTC	CASSLGPPKETQYF
.	TRBJ1-5	TRBV6-5	.	TGTGCCAGCAGTTATTCGGGGCGAGGGCCCCAGCATTTT	CASSYSGRGPQHF
TRBD1	TRBJ1-5	TRBV30	.	TGTGCCTGGAGTCCGGGACAGGGGAGTCAGCCCCAGCATTTT	CAWSPGQGSQPQHF
TRBD2	TRBJ2-7	TRBV3-1/TRBV3-2	.	TGTGCCAGCAGCCAAACTAGCGGGGCCCCCGAGCAGTACTTC	CASSQTSGAPEQYF
.	TRBJ1-1	TRBV5-5	.	TGTGCCAGCAGCCTTAGGGTCACCCACACTGAAGCTTTCTTT	CASSLRVTHTEAFF
TRBD1	TRBJ2-7	TRBV3-1/TRBV3-2	.	TGTGCCAGCAGCCGACAGGGACCCTACGAGCAGTACTTC	CASSRQGPYEQYF
TRBD1	TRBJ2-6	TRBV4-1	.	TGCGCCAGCAGCCAAGACCTGGTAGAGACAGGGCCCCCAAGGGCCGGGGCCAACGTCCTGACTTTC	CASSQDLVETGPPRAGANVLTF
TRBD2	TRBJ2-1	TRBV4-2	.	TGTGCCAGCAGCCAACCGGGGCCAGGGAGCGGGAGTGGGAATGAGCAGTTCTTC	CASSQPGPGSGSGNEQFF
TRBD1	TRBJ2-2	TRBV6-5	.	TGTGCCAGCAGTTCTACCAGGGGGCGCGGCACCGGGGAGCTGTTTTTT	CASSSTRGRGTGELFF
TRBD1	TRBJ1-2	TRBV18	.	TGTGCCAGCTCATCGGACAGGGGCCCTAACTATGGCTACACCTTC	CASSSDRGPNYGYTF
TRBD1	TRBJ1-1	TRBV24-1	.	TGTGCCACCAGTGAGAACCAGGGGGGGGCTTTCTTT	CATSENQGGAFF
TRBD2	TRBJ2-3	TRBV7-2	.	TGTGCCAGCAGCTTACGCGGGGGTTACACAGATACGCAGTATTTT	CASSLRGGYTDTQYF
.	TRBJ2-1	TRBV10-3	.	TGTGCCATCAGTGAGGAGGGTTTTCGGGACAATGAGCAGTTCTTC	CAISEEGFRDNEQFF
.	TRBJ2-1	TRBV10-1	.	TGCGCCAGCAGCGCAAGTCTTGTCCGTGAGCAGTTCTTC	CASSASLVREQFF
TRBD1	TRBJ2-7	TRBV7-3	.	TGTGCCAGCAGCTTAACCGGGACAGGGGCTAGCGAGCAGTACTTC	CASSLTGTGASEQYF
.	TRBJ2-6	TRBV18	once	TGTGCCAGCTCACCAAACAGGGACGGGGCCAACGTCCTGACTTTC	CASSPNRDGANVLTF
TRBD1	TRBJ2-7	TRBV7-6	.	TGTGCCAGCAGCTTAGGGGACAGGACCTCCTACGAGCAGTACTTC	CASSLGDRTSYEQYF
TRBD1	TRBJ1-4	TRBV15	.	TGTGCCACCAGCAGAGATGCCCCCGGACAGGGATGGTTATCTAATGAAAAACTGTTTTTT	CATSRDAPGQGWLSNEKLFF
.	TRBJ2-1	TRBV6-2/TRBV6-3	.	TGTGCCAGCAGTAGGACAGCTTACAATGAGCAGTTCTTC	CASSRTAYNEQFF
.	TRBJ2-7	TRBV27	.	TGTGCCAGCAGTACCCAGGACAAGCCCTACGAGCAGTACTTC	CASSTQDKPYEQYF
.	TRBJ2-7	TRBV12-3/TRBV12-4	once	TGTGCCAGCAGCCAGGGGATCTCCTACGAGCAGTACTTC	CASSQGISYEQYF
.	TRBJ1-4	TRBV15	.	TGTGCCACCAGCAGAGATCCCGGGCATGAAAAACTGTTTTTT	CATSRDPGHEKLFF
.	TRBJ2-1	TRBV11-2	once	TGTGCCAGCAGCTTAGGCGGCTCCTTGAATGAGCAGTTCTTC	CASSLGGSLNEQFF
.	TRBJ2-3	TRBV7-9	.	TGTGCCAGCAGCCCCGGACTTGGCACAGATACGCAGTATTTT	CASSPGLGTDTQYF
TRBD1	TRBJ1-2	TRBV19	.	TGTGCCAGTCAGGGGGCGGAACTCGTCAGCTATGGCTACACCTTC	CASQGAELVSYGYTF
TRBD1	TRBJ2-6	TRBV27	.	TGTGCCAGCAGTCTTTCAGGGACAGGGGTTACTGGGGCCAACGTCCTGACTTTC	CASSLSGTGVTGANVLTF
.	TRBJ1-1	TRBV27	.	TGTGCCAGCAGCCTAGATGCTTTATTGAACACTGAAGCTTTCTTT	CASSLDALLNTEAFF
.	TRBJ2-1	TRBV19	.	TGTGCCAGTAGTCCGGGAGTAAGTCGCTACAATGAGCAGTTCTTC	CASSPGVSRYNEQFF
TRBD2	TRBJ2-1	TRBV27	.	TGTGCCAGCAGTCGCGGACTAGTAGTATACAATGAGCAGTTCTTC	CASSRGLVVYNEQFF
.	TRBJ2-1	TRBV12-3/TRBV12-4	once	TGTGCCAGCAGTTTCCACAATGAGCAGTTCTTC	CASSFHNEQFF
TRBD2	TRBJ2-7	TRBV5-5	.	TGTGCCAGCAGCTTGGCGGTGGCGGGAGGGCCTCGGTACGAGCAGTACTTC	CASSLAVAGGPRYEQYF
.	TRBJ1-5	TRBV30	.	TGTGCCTGGAGTCGAGACCTCAATCAGCCCCAGCATTTT	CAWSRDLNQPQHF
.	TRBJ2-1	TRBV7-2	.	TGTGCCAGCAGCCAACAGGGTGGGGGTGAGCAGTTCTTC	CASSQQGGGEQFF
TRBD2	TRBJ2-1	TRBV29-1	.	TGCAGCGTTGGCCTAGCGGGGTACTATGAGCAGTTCTTC	CSVGLAGYYEQFF
TRBD2	TRBJ2-1	TRBV25-1	.	TGTGCCAGCAGTGCCCGAGGGGGACTAGCTGTCAATGAGCAGTTCTTC	CASSARGGLAVNEQFF
TRBD1	TRBJ2-5	TRBV18	.	TGTGCCAGCTCACCGGGACAGGGGCGAGAGACCCAGTACTTC	CASSPGQGRETQYF
.	TRBJ1-1	TRBV3-1/TRBV3-2	.	TGTGCCAGCAGCCAAGGGTTAGGTGAGCACACTGAAGCTTTCTTT	CASSQGLGEHTEAFF
TRBD1	TRBJ2-5	TRBV29-1	once	TGCAGCGTTGAGGGACAGGTCGAGACCCAGTACTTC	CSVEGQVETQYF
TRBD2	TRBJ2-3	TRBV3-1/TRBV3-2	.	TGTGCCAGCCAAGAGCGGGAGGGATTCGATACGCAGTATTTT	CASQEREGFDTQYF
.	TRBJ2-3	TRBV28	.	TGTGCCAGCAGTTCCTTAATAGAGGGGGACCTCACAGATACGCAGTATTTT	CASSSLIEGDLTDTQYF
.	TRBJ2-1	TRBV9	.	TGTGCCAGCAGCTCCCTCGAAGGAGTTGAGCAGTTCTTC	CASSSLEGVEQFF
.	TRBJ2-7	TRBV12-3/TRBV12-4	.	TGTGCCAGCAGTTTTGGGGGCGGCTACGAGCAGTACTTC	CASSFGGGYEQYF
.	TRBJ1-2	TRBV6-5	once	TGTGCCAGCACGGGAGGCCTTTATGGCTACACCTTC	CASTGGLYGYTF